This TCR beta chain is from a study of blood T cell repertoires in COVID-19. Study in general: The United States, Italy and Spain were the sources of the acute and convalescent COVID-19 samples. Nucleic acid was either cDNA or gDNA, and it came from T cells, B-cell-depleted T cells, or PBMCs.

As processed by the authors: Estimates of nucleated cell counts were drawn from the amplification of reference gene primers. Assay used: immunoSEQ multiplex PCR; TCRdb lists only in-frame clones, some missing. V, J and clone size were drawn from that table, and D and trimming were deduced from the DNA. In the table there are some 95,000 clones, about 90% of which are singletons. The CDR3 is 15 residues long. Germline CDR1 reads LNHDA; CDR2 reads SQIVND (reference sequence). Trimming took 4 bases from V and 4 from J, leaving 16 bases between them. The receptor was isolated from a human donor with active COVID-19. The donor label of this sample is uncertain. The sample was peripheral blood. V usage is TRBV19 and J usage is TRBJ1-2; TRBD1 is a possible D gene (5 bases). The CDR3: CASSTRWTSFYGYTF. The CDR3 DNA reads TGTGCCAGTAGTACCCGATGGACAAGCTTCTATGGCTACACCTTC.